This TCR beta chain comes out of a study of tumor and adjacent non-tumor tissue in lung cancer. A modified ARM-PCR protocol with three rounds of nested PCR amplified TCRbeta. TCRdb fed the multiplex PCR reads into MiXCR, producing one record per CDR3 protein. The sample shows fewer than 85,000 distinct CDR3 sequences, approximately 79% of them seen only once. This clonotype was picked up many times. This sample's RNA came from whole unsorted tissue. Trimming shortened V by 4 bases and J by 0 bases, and 9 bases separated the two germline ends. In germline, CDR1 is MDHEN, CDR2 SYDVKM. CDR3 length equals 14 residues.

The clonotype comes from a woman aged 50 to 60 with non-small cell lung cancer. The sequenced sample was lung tumor tissue. The V call is TRBV28, the J call TRBJ1-2, with no clear D. The CDR3 here is CASSSGQPNYGYTF. CDR3 DNA: TGTGCCAGCAGTTCTGGTCAACCTAACTATGGCTACACCTTC.